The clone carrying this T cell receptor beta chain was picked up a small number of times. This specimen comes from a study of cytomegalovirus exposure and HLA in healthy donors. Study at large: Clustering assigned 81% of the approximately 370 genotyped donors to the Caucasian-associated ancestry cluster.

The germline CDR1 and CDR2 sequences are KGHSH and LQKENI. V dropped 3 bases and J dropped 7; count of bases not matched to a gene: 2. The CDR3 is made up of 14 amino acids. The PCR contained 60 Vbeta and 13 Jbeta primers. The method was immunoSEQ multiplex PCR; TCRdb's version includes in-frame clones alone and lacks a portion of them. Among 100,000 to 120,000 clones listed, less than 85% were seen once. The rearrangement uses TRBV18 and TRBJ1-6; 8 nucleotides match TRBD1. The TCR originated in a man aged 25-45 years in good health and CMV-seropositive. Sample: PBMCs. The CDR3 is CASSPGTGNSPLHF. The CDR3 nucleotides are TGTGCCAGCTCACCCGGGACAGGAAATTCACCCCTCCACTTT.